This TCR beta chain was obtained from a study of blood T cell repertoires in COVID-19. Study details: From T cells, B-cell-depleted T cells, or PBMCs came the material, which was cDNA or gDNA.

Libraries were prepared by immunoSEQ multiplex PCR; TCRdb keeps only in-frame clonotypes and omits some of them. This table holds 150,000 to 200,000 clones, about 75% found once. CDR1 and CDR2 from the germline V gene are LNHDA and SQIVND (reference sequence). The CDR3 consists of 13 residues. V gave up 5 bases and J gave up 3 bases, with 10 bases separating them. This TCR came from a woman in her 70s with acute or convalescent COVID-19. This chain links TRBV19 with TRBJ1-2, with D possibly matching TRBD1 (6 bases). The sequenced sample was peripheral blood. The CDR3 DNA sequence: TGTGCCAGTAGTTCAGACAGGTACTATGGCTACACCTTC. Translating it yields CASSSDRYYGYTF.